This T cell receptor (beta chain) emerged from a study of blood T cell repertoires in COVID-19. Study context: Specimens from acute and convalescent COVID-19 originated in the United States, Italy and Spain. The analysed material was cDNA or gDNA that came from T cells, B-cell-depleted T cells, or PBMCs.

This CDR3 has 12 amino acids. Trimming removed 9 bases from V and 0 bases from J, with 8 bases in between. CDR1 is MNHEY and CDR2 is SVGAGI in the germline V gene. Authors' data handling: Amplification with reference gene primers provided the estimates of nucleated cell counts. The method was immunoSEQ multiplex PCR; TCRdb's version includes in-frame clones alone and lacks a portion of them. V, J and clone size derive from that table, while D and trimming were established from the DNA sequence. The sample gives around 200,000 clones, roughly four fifths of which show up once; roughly 7% is in the top ten.

This rearrangement joins TRBV6-5 to TRBJ1-1; D unclear. The TCR originated in a human donor in a cohort sampled during active COVID-19. Source material: peripheral blood. CDR3 sequence: CASQAVNTEAFF. The DNA of the CDR3 is TGTGCCAGTCAGGCCGTGAACACTGAAGCTTTCTTT.